This T cell receptor beta chain emerged from a study of blood T cell repertoires in COVID-19 (dated by TCRdb to 2018 to 2020). About the full investigation: Collaborator samples came from the United States, Italy and Spain and covered acute and convalescent phases of COVID-19. The prospective study material was composed of cDNA or gDNA derived from T cells, B-cell-depleted T cells, or PBMCs. Deeply sampled blood TCRbeta repertoires from subjects exposed to, actively infected with, or recovered from COVID-19 were included in the dataset. The repertoires were released in a freely available public database meant as a resource for research on the immune response to SARS-CoV-2. Samples were obtained from the ongoing ImmuneRACE study (first 160 participants) and from about 1,300 subjects provided by 6 global collaborators. Nearly every sample came with metadata listing a de-identified subject ID, COVID-19 status, age in years and sex. Where available, HLA class I and class II types were taken from metadata supplied by the sample provider and were not determined by assay-based typing.

From the cysteine up to the phenylalanine, the CDR3 has a length of 16 residues. This entry keeps only the CDR3 DNA: 48 bases, framed from base 1. V is cut back by 3 bases and J by 0 bases, with 4 bases in the junction unmatched. The germline V gene (reference sequence) provides CDR1 LNHDA and CDR2 SQIVND. The immunoSEQ Assay, a bias-controlled multiplex PCR, was used to amplify TCRbeta CDR3 regions from genomic DNA. Under the source paper's analysis protocol: Within the assay, amplification of reference gene primers was used to estimate how many nucleated cells each sample contained. Sequence reads were collapsed and filtered to measure the absolute abundance of every unique TCRbeta CDR3 rearrangement. For each sample, productive Simpson clonality was calculated as the square root of Simpson's diversity index across productive rearrangements. TCRdb's version of the immuneACCESS table is confined to in-frame rearrangements and falls short of the full clone set. An unresolved V gene accounts for under half of the shortfall where checked; the remainder is of unknown origin. Clonal size and the V and J genes are those of that table, whereas D and trimming came from the DNA. The sample table records over 150,000 clones; 85% to 95% of these occur just once. The ten biggest clones cover around 0.53% of the sample.

Each collaborating institution followed its own protocols to collect whole blood in K2EDTA tubes. For TCRbeta analysis, collaborators shipped samples as frozen whole blood, isolated PBMCs, or DNA extracted from either of those sample types. The paper's findings and limits, for the study overall: The quantity of clinical and demographic metadata differed by source and by participant and was supplied without curation.

Worth noting for this clone: Its antigen is unknown. The record has no base qualities; no much larger clone is one base away.

This TCR was recovered from a man aged 50 or older with acute or convalescent COVID-19. The sample was peripheral blood. The chain joins TRBV19 to TRBJ1-4; 7 central nucleotides agree with TRBD1. The CDR3 loop reads CASSMVGTATNEKLFF. In nucleotides, the sequence is TGTGCCAGTAGTATGGTTGGGACAGCAACTAATGAAAAACTGTTTTTT. With all but the CDR3 taken from the reference TRBV19 and TRBJ1-4 genes, the full variable domain is: DGGITQSPKYLFRKEGQNVTLSCEQNLNHDAMYWYRQDPGQGLRLIYYSQIVNDFQKGDIAEGYSVSREKKESFPLTVTSAQKNPTAFYLCASSMVGTATNEKLFFGSGTQLSVL.